This TCR beta chain was captured in a study of spatial heterogeneity in lung cancer. The wider study: A total of fewer than 80 untreated early-stage non-small cell lung cancer patients served as donors. Available follow-up PBMC samples, collected a median of about two years post-resection, were sequenced. Findings and limits, study-wide: Whereas they appeared in blood less at follow-up, ubiquitous expanded tumor TCRs appeared there more at resection.

Each CDR3 protein gets one entry after TCRdb re-called the 5' RACE reads with MiXCR. This sample has fewer than 50,000 distinct CDR3 sequences, with over 9.5% found just once. Noted time point: blood at routine non-recurrence follow-up after resection. From tumor, nontumor lung or frozen PBMC, whole RNA was taken unsorted for sequencing. This clonotype was recorded many times. No antigen is known for it. There are 13 residues in the CDR3. V was shortened by 2 bases and J by 0 bases, with 5 bases between the two germline ends. Germline V gene sequence: CDR1 MDHEN, CDR2 SYDVKM. This TCR came from a female donor with early-stage non-small cell lung cancer. The material was PBMCs, obtained at follow-up. J is TRBJ2-7 and V is TRBV28; D gene ambiguous. CDR3 sequence: CASSLGDSYEQYF. CDR3 coding DNA: TGTGCCAGCAGTTTAGGGGACTCCTACGAGCAGTACTTC.